One T cell receptor (beta chain) is described in this entry. Noted treatment: some 20 received Ad26.COV2.S at low or high dose, single or two shots; a few received placebo; per-sample allocation not given. Sampling took place 63 days after the first vaccine or placebo injection. This sample is drawn from a study of Ad26.COV2.S vaccination and SARS-CoV-2 variants. Losses at the gene ends were 10 bases for V and 1 base for J; bases not matched to a gene: 7. The CDR3 runs to 14 residues. Germline V gene sequence: CDR1 KGHDR, CDR2 SFDVKD. The repertoire was sequenced with immunoSEQ multiplex PCR; TCRdb's copy has only in-frame clones and lacks some. The data show 200,000 to 300,000 clones, over 75% seen once.

This chain uses TRBV24-1 with TRBJ2-3, with 7 bases matching TRBD2. Specimen: peripheral blood, collected in a trial of Ad26.COV2.S vaccine versus placebo. The origin of this receptor is a person between 18 and 60 years old who received the Ad26.COV2.S COVID-19 vaccine or a placebo. CDR3 sequence reads: CATGGDTGTDTQYF. In DNA form, the CDR3 reads TGTGCCACGGGAGGGGATACTGGCACAGATACGCAGTATTTT.